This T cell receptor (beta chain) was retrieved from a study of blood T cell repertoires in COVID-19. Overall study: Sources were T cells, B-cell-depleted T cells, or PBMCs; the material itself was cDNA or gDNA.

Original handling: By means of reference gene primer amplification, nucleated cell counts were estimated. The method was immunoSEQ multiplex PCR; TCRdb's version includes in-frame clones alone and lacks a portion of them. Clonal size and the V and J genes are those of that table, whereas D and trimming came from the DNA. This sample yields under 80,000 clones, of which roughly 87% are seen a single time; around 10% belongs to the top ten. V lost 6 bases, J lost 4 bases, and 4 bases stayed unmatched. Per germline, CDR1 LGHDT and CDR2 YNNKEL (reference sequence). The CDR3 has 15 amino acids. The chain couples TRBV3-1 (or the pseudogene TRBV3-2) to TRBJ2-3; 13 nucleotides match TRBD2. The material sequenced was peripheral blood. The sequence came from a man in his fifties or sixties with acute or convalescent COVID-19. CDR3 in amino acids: CASRLAGGSSDTQYF. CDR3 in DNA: TGTGCCAGCAGACTAGCGGGGGGGTCCTCAGATACGCAGTATTTT.